Listed below are T cell receptor beta chains from one sample, sequenced in a study of a mutant IDH1 vaccine in newly diagnosed glioma. TCRdb's copy holds only in-frame clones and misses some; the assay was immunoSEQ multiplex PCR. The table has tens of thousands of clones, approximately 86% seen once; the top ten hold 3.1%. The antigens these receptors bind are not known. The specimen comprised PBMCs, sampled from a glioma patient whose treatment included an IDH1 peptide vaccine. The source of these receptors is a woman aged 18 to 35 with glioma. Some clones in this sample may be carry-over from other donors' samples. Each CDR3 is given with its conserved first and last residue. A D gene is named only where the DNA matches it firmly. Part of the rows lack a size; the others show once, few, many or a class for expanded clones.

TRBJ2-7 | TRBV5-4 | TRBD1 | NA | CASSLDRGYEQYF | TGTGCCAGCAGCTTGGACAGGGGGTACGAGCAGTACTTC
TRBJ1-2 | TRBV30 | NA | once | CAWTKTTWDGYTF | TGTGCCTGGACCAAAACCACGTGGGACGGCTACACCTTC
TRBJ1-5 | TRBV27 | NA | medium-sized | CASRPGGTNQPQHF | TGTGCCAGCAGACCGGGGGGTACCAATCAGCCCCAGCATTTT
TRBJ2-5 | TRBV9 | NA | NA | CASSEAPSAQETQYF | TGTGCCAGCAGCGAGGCCCCGAGCGCGCAAGAGACCCAGTACTTC
TRBJ2-5 | TRBV6-6 | NA | NA | CASNRKETQYF | TGTGCCAGCAACCGCAAGGAGACCCAGTACTTC
TRBJ1-5 | TRBV23-1 | NA | NA | CASRPDSVSNQPQHF | TGCGCCAGCAGACCCGACAGTGTTAGCAATCAGCCCCAGCATTTT
TRBJ1-6 | TRBV7-9 | TRBD1 | NA | CASSLAHRGDNSPLHF | TGTGCCAGCAGCTTAGCCCACAGGGGCGATAATTCACCCCTCCACTTT
TRBJ2-1 | TRBV9 | NA | NA | CASSPGTRSGEQFF | TGTGCCAGCAGCCCCGGGACGCGCTCTGGTGAGCAGTTCTTC
TRBJ2-7 | TRBV7-2 | TRBD2 | NA | CASKFRLAEAYEQYF | TGTGCCAGCAAATTCCGACTAGCGGAGGCCTACGAGCAGTACTTC
TRBJ1-2 | TRBV27 | TRBD1 | NA | CASSFSYRGEYGYTF | TGTGCCAGCAGTTTCTCCTACAGGGGGGAGTATGGCTACACCTTC
TRBJ1-2 | TRBV19 | NA | NA | CASSPDGIYGYTF | TGTGCCAGTAGTCCCGACGGCATCTATGGCTACACCTTC
TRBJ1-2 | TRBV29-1 | TRBD1 | NA | CSVEPGGVHGYTF | TGCAGCGTTGAACCAGGGGGCGTCCATGGCTACACCTTC
TRBJ1-5 | TRBV10-1 | TRBD1 | once | CASSECPPGRGLGQPQHF | TGCGCCAGCAGTGAGTGCCCCCCGGGCAGGGGGCTAGGACAGCCCCAGCATTTT